Reported below is one TCR beta chain. Its antigen is still unknown. This entry is derived from a study of T-cell memory formation after mild COVID-19. TCRdb itself ran the 5' RACE reads through MiXCR, one entry per CDR3 protein. The sample has 270,000 or so distinct CDR3 sequences, approximately 19% seen once. Broader study findings: Pre-infection memory harbored some responding clones, suggesting cross-reactive memory joined.

The CDR3 length is 17 residues. Germline V CDR1 and CDR2: MGHRA, YSYEKL. The V end lost 3 bases, the J end lost 2 bases, and 17 bases lay between the germline ends. The specimen was PBMCs or a T cell subset sorted from them (not recorded which). The chain carries TRBV4-1 and TRBJ1-5, with D unclear. The origin of this receptor is a man younger than 30 who had mild COVID-19 (a few samples of this study predate the infection). Cell type and time point are not known. CDR3 region: CASSHHLGPPGNQPQHF. For the CDR3, the DNA is TGCGCCAGCAGCCATCACCTCGGACCACCGGGCAATCAGCCCCAGCATTTT.